The T cell receptor beta chain described here comes from a study of spatial heterogeneity in lung cancer. Across the whole study: Fewer alpha-chain than beta-chain sequences were consistently detected. Matched bulk RNA-seq yielded a T cell transcriptional module score. Counts of TCR transcripts in tumor regions correlated strongly with that score.

General study points: Counts of expanded alpha and beta TCRs within tumors tracked the tumor nonsynonymous mutation count. Estimates put coverage of tumor T cells near 7% for alpha and 13% for beta chains.

This clonotype was detected many times. Its antigen is unidentified. CDR3 size: 11 residues. V was clipped by 1 base and J by 7 bases, with 5 bases between them. Germline CDR1 is SGHRS and CDR2 is YFSETQ. Using its own MiXCR run on the 5' RACE reads, TCRdb lists one record per CDR3 protein. The data show about 23,000 distinct CDR3 sequences, approximately 6.5% seen once. Sample time point: sample taken at primary tumor resection. Researchers sequenced whole RNA taken from tumor, nontumor lung or frozen PBMC without sorting. This TCR was sampled from a male donor with early-stage non-small cell lung cancer. The source was lung tumor tissue, collected at surgery. This chain connects TRBV5-1 to TRBJ1-1; unclear D gene. The CDR3 nucleotides are TGCGCCAGCAGCTTGACGGATGAAGCTTTCTTT. Residues: CASSLTDEAFF.